This T cell receptor (beta chain) derives from a study of siplizumab effects on memory and regulatory T cells. Study outcomes and limitations: Sequences below about 10^-5 frequency were poorly captured, and few alloreactive clones mapped to unstimulated subsets. In the presence of siplizumab, alloreactive sequences traceable to unstimulated CD4+ memory cells were significantly reduced.

Assay used: immunoSEQ multiplex PCR; TCRdb lists only in-frame clones, some missing. The table has over 70,000 clones, roughly 94% seen once. This clone counts as hyperexpanded. The antigen remains unidentified. The CDR3 runs to 14 residues. Germline V gives CDR1 MNHEY, CDR2 SVGAGI. V gave up 0 bases and J gave up 2 bases, with 7 bases separating them. V is TRBV6-5 and J is TRBJ1-1; D is unclear. The sample consisted of CD8+ T cells sorted from blood. The TCR originated in a human donor in good health. The CDR3 here is CASSYSLINTEAFF. DNA for the CDR3: TGTGCCAGCAGTTACTCCTTGATAAACACTGAAGCTTTCTTT.